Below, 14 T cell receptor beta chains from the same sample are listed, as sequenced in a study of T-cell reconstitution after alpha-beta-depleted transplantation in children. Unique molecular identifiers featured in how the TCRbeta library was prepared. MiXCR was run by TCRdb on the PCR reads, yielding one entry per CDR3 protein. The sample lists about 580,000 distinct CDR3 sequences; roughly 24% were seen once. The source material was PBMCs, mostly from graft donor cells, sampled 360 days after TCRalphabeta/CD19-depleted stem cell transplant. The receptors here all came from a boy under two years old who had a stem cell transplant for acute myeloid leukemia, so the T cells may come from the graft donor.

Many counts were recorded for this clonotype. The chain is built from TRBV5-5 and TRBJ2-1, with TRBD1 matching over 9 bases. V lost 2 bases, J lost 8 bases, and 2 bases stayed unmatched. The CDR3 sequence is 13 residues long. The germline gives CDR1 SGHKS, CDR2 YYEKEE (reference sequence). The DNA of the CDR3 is TGTGCCAGCAGCTTCACAGGGGGCGATGAGCAGTTCTTC. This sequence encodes CASSFTGGDEQFF.

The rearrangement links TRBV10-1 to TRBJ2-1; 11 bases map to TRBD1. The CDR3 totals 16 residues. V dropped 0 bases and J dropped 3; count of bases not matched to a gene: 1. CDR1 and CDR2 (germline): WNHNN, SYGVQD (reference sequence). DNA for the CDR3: TGCGCCAGCAGTGAGTCGGACAGGGGGCTCTACAATGAGCAGTTCTTC. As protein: CASSESDRGLYNEQFF.

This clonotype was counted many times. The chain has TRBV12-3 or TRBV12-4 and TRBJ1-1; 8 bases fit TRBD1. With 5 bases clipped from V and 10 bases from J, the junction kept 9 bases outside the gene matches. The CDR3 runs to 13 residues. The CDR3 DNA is TGTGCCAGCAGTCCGACAGGGGCCCGGAGAGCTTTCTTT. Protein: CASSPTGARRAFF.

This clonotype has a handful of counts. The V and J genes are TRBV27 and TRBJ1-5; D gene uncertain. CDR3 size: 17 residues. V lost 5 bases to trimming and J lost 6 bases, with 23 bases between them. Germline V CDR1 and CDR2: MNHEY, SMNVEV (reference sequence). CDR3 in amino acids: CASSLAGSLRAGQPQHF. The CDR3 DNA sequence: TGTGCCAGCAGTCTAGCCGGGTCCCTGAGGGCGGGTCAGCCCCAGCATTTT.

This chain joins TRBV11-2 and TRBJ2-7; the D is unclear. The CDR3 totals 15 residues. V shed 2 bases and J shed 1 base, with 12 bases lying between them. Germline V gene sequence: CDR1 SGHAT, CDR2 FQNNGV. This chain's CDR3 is CASSLPHSPSYEQYF. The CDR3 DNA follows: TGTGCCAGCAGCTTACCCCACTCCCCATCCTACGAGCAGTACTTC.

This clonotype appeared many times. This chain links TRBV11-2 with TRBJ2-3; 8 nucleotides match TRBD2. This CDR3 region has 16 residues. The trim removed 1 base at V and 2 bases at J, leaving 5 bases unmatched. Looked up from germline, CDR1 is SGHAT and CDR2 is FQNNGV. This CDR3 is CASSLAQRGNTDTQYF. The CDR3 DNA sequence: TGTGCCAGCAGCTTAGCCCAGCGGGGGAACACAGATACGCAGTATTTT. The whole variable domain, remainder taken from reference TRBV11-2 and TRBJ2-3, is EAGVAQSPRYKIIEKRQSVAFWCNPISGHATLYWYQQILGQGPKLLIQFQNNGVVDDSQLPKDRFSAERLKGVDSTLKIQPAKLEDSAVYLCASSLAQRGNTDTQYFGPGTRLTVL.

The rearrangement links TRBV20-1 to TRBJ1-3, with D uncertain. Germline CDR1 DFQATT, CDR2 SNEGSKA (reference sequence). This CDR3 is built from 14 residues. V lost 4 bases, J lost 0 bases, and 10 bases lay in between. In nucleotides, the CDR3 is TGCAGTGCTACCCGGGGTAACTCTGGAAACACCATATATTTT. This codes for CSATRGNSGNTIYF.

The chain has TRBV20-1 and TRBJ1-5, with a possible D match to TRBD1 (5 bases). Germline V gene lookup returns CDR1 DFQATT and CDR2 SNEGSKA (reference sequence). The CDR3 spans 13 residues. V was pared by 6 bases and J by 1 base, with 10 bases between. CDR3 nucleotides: TGCAGTGCCGCGTGGGGGAGCAATCAGCCCCAGCATTTT. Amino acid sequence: CSAAWGSNQPQHF.

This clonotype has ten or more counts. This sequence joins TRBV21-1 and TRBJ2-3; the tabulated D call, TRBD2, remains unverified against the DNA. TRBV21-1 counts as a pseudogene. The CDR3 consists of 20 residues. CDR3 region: CASSKAPSGGTISSTDTQYF. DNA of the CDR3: TGTGCCAGCAGCAAAGCTCCTAGCGGGGGGACGATATCTAGCACAGATACGCAGTATTTT.

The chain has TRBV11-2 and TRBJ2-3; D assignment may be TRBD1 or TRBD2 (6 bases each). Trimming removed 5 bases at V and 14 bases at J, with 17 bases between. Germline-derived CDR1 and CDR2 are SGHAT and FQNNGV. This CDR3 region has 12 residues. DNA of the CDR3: TGTGCCAGCAGCCTCAGTGGGGGGCGTCGGTATTTT. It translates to CASSLSGGRRYF. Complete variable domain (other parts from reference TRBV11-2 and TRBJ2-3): EAGVAQSPRYKIIEKRQSVAFWCNPISGHATLYWYQQILGQGPKLLIQFQNNGVVDDSQLPKDRFSAERLKGVDSTLKIQPAKLEDSAVYLCASSLSGGRRYFGPGTRLTVL.

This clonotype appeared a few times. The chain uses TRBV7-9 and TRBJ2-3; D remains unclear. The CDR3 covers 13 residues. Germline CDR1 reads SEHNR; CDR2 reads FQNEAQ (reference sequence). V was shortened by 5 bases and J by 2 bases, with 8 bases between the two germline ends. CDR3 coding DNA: TGTGCCAGCAGCCTATTGGTCACAGATACGCAGTATTTT. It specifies CASSLLVTDTQYF. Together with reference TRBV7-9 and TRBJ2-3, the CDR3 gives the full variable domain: DTGVSQNPRHKITKRGQNVTFRCDPISEHNRLYWYRQTLGQGPEFLTYFQNEAQLEKSRLLSDRFSAERPKGSFSTLEIQRTEQGDSAMYLCASSLLVTDTQYFGPGTRLTVL.

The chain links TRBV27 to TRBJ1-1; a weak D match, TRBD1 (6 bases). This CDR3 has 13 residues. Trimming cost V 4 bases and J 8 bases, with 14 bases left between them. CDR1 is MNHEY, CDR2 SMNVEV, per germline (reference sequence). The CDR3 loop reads CASSSAGTTEAFF. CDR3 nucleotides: TGTGCCAGCAGTTCTGCCGGGACAACAGAAGCTTTCTTT.

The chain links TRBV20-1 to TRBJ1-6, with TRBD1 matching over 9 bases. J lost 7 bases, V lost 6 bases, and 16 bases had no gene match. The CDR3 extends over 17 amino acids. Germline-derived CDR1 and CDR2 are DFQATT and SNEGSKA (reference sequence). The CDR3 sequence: CSAPGQGTTLGNSPLHF. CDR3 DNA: TGCAGTGCCCCGGGACAGGGAACTACCTTGGGCAATTCACCCCTCCACTTT.

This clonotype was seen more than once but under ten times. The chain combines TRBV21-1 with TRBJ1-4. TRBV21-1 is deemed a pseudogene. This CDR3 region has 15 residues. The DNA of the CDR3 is TGTGCCAGCAGCAAAGCGCGGGGAAGAGGTGAAAAACTGTTTTTT. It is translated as CASSKARGRGEKLFF.